This is a list of T cell receptor beta chains from one sample in a study of OX40 agonist ivuxolimab in advanced cancers. This table comes from immunoSEQ multiplex PCR, and its TCRdb copy is limited to in-frame clones, with some not included. The sample lists approximately 46,000 clones; more than 75% were seen once. Here the sequenced sample was CD4+ or CD8+ T cells sorted from blood, taken in a trial of the OX40 agonist ivuxolimab. The source of these receptors is an adult with an advanced solid tumor such as melanoma, head and neck, liver or kidney cancer. CDR3s include the opening cysteine and the closing phenylalanine or tryptophan. The D gene is left open where the match is weak. Size values are once, few and many counts, or a class for expanded clones, and some rows have none.

.	TRBD1	TRBJ2-1	TRBV4-1	TGCGCCAGCAGCCAAGTTATTTCGAGACAGGGGTACAATGAGCAGTTCTTC	CASSQVISRQGYNEQFF
.	.	TRBJ1-2	TRBV6-5	TGTGCCAGCAGGGGTAGCTATGGCTACACCTTC	CASRGSYGYTF
medium-sized	.	TRBJ1-5	TRBV6-5	TGTGCCAGCAGTCTCAGGGGAGATAGCAATCAGCCCCAGCATTTT	CASSLRGDSNQPQHF
few	TRBD2	TRBJ2-1	TRBV5-1	TGCGCCAGCAGCGTAAGCGGGGGGATCACCTCTTACTACAATGAGCAGTTCTTC	CASSVSGGITSYYNEQFF
once	TRBD2	TRBJ2-3	TRBV18	TGTGCCAGCTCCACTAGCGGGAGCACAGATACGCAGTATTTT	CASSTSGSTDTQYF
few	TRBD1	TRBJ2-1	TRBV19	TGTGCCAGTCGTAAGGGACAGGGGGCGGTGGATGAGCAGTTCTTC	CASRKGQGAVDEQFF
.	TRBD1	TRBJ1-1	TRBV5-1	TGCGCCAGCAGCGTGGGACAGGGGGTTGGCACTGAAGCTTTCTTT	CASSVGQGVGTEAFF
.	.	TRBJ2-7	TRBV4-1	TGCGCCAGCAGCCAAGATACTGCTGCTTACTACGAGCAGTACTTC	CASSQDTAAYYEQYF
.	.	TRBJ1-5	TRBV4-1	TGCGCCAGCAGCCAACTGGACTTGGGGGGCAATCAGCCCCAGCATTTT	CASSQLDLGGNQPQHF
.	.	TRBJ1-5	TRBV15	TGTGCCACCAGCAGAGACAGGGAGGGAGACATGGCCCAGCATTTT	CATSRDREGDMAQHF
.	TRBD2	TRBJ2-3	TRBV7-9	TGTGCCAGCAGTTCTAGCGGCAGCACAGATACGCAGTATTTT	CASSSSGSTDTQYF
.	.	TRBJ1-6	TRBV6-5	TGTGCCAGCAGTTACGTCGACTATAATTCACCCCTCCACTTT	CASSYVDYNSPLHF
.	TRBD1	TRBJ1-2	TRBV10-3	TGTGCCATCAGATTTCCGGGACAGGGACATGGCTACACCTTC	CAIRFPGQGHGYTF
.	TRBD2	TRBJ2-7	TRBV7-6	TGTGCCAGCAGCCCCTCTAGCGGGGGTACCGAGCAGTACTTC	CASSPSSGGTEQYF
.	TRBD2	TRBJ2-3	TRBV5-5	TGTGCCAGCAGCGTGGGAGGGGACACAGATACGCAGTATTTT	CASSVGGDTDTQYF
.	TRBD2	TRBJ2-7	TRBV5-1	TGCGCCAGCAGCTTCTTTCGGGAGGAAGGCCACGAGCAGTACTTC	CASSFFREEGHEQYF
.	.	TRBJ2-1	TRBV5-5	TGTGCCAGCAGCTTCGACAGGTACAATGAGCAGTTCTTC	CASSFDRYNEQFF
.	.	TRBJ1-2	TRBV6-5	TGTGCCAGCAGTCCGGACAGATCTAACTATGGCTACACCTTC	CASSPDRSNYGYTF
.	TRBD1	TRBJ2-2	TRBV19	TGTGCCAGTAGTATAGGCCTGACAGGGAAGGGCGGGGAGCTGTTTTTT	CASSIGLTGKGGELFF
.	.	TRBJ1-2	TRBV4-1	TGCGCCAGCAGCCAAGCCCTTAACTATGGCTACACCTTC	CASSQALNYGYTF
few	TRBD1	TRBJ1-1	TRBV6-5	TGTGCCAGCACCCAGGACAGGGTTTGGACTGAAGCTTTCTTT	CASTQDRVWTEAFF
.	.	TRBJ1-5	TRBV10-3	TGTGCCATCAGTGACTTAGGACAGCCCCAGCATTTT	CAISDLGQPQHF
.	.	TRBJ2-7	TRBV11-2	TGTGCCAGCAGCTTGAGACAGACGTACGAGCAGTACTTC	CASSLRQTYEQYF
.	.	TRBJ1-5	TRBV6-5	TGTGCCAGCAGTTACCCCGAGCCCCAGCATTTT	CASSYPEPQHF
.	.	TRBJ2-5	TRBV11-2	TGTGCCAGCAGAAGGGGTGATCGCAAGGCCCAGTACTTC	CASRRGDRKAQYF
.	.	TRBJ2-5	TRBV5-1	TGCGCCAGCAGCTTGGACAACCAAGAGACCCAGTACTTC	CASSLDNQETQYF
.	TRBD1	TRBJ1-1	TRBV2	TGTGCCAGCAGTGAAGTCCTTCGATACCGGGACAGGAACACTGAAGCTTTCTTT	CASSEVLRYRDRNTEAFF
.	.	TRBJ2-7	TRBV5-5	TGTGCCAGCAGCTATAGCCGCTCCAGCTCCTACGAGCAGTACTTC	CASSYSRSSSYEQYF
.	.	TRBJ1-3	TRBV28	TGTGCCAGCACCCCTTTAGGGTTCAGTAAGGGAAACACCATATATTTT	CASTPLGFSKGNTIYF
.	.	TRBJ2-3	TRBV9	TGTGCCAGCAGCGTACTCGGCACAGATACGCAGTATTTT	CASSVLGTDTQYF
once	.	TRBJ1-1	TRBV23-1	TGCGCCAGCACCACAGAGAACACTGAAGCTTTCTTT	CASTTENTEAFF
once	TRBD2	TRBJ2-1	TRBV5-6	TGTGCCAGCAGCCCGGGGACTAGCAGGCGGTACTCCTACAATGAGCAGTTCTTC	CASSPGTSRRYSYNEQFF
.	.	TRBJ2-7	TRBV21-1	TGTGCCAGCAGCAAATGGGACAGGGGTTCCTACGAGCAGTACTTC	CASSKWDRGSYEQYF
.	.	TRBJ2-5	TRBV29-1	TGCAGCGTTCCTCAGGGAAGGCAAGAGACCCAGTACTTC	CSVPQGRQETQYF
.	.	TRBJ1-5	TRBV4-1	TGCGCCAGCAGCCAAGATATGGGGTATAGCAATCAGCCCCAGCATTTT	CASSQDMGYSNQPQHF
.	.	TRBJ2-5	TRBV4-1	TGCGCCAGCAGCTTAGGGGATTCCGAGACCCAGTACTTC	CASSLGDSETQYF
.	.	TRBJ1-1	TRBV6-5	TGTGCCAGCAGTCAGACAGCCTACACTGAAGCTTTCTTT	CASSQTAYTEAFF
.	TRBD1	TRBJ2-5	TRBV14	TGTGCCAGCAGCCATTACAGGGGAAACCAAGAGACCCAGTACTTC	CASSHYRGNQETQYF
.	TRBD2	TRBJ2-5	TRBV29-1	TGCAGCGTTGATGGGAGCGGGGGGGCCTGGGAGACCCAGTACTTC	CSVDGSGGAWETQYF
.	.	TRBJ2-3	TRBV5-4	TGTGCCAGCAGCCTCTTGGGGGGGGCAACAGATACGCAGTATTTT	CASSLLGGATDTQYF
.	TRBD2	TRBJ2-7	TRBV11-2	TGTGCCAGCAGCCACGCTAGCGGGAGTAGCGAGCAGTACTTC	CASSHASGSSEQYF